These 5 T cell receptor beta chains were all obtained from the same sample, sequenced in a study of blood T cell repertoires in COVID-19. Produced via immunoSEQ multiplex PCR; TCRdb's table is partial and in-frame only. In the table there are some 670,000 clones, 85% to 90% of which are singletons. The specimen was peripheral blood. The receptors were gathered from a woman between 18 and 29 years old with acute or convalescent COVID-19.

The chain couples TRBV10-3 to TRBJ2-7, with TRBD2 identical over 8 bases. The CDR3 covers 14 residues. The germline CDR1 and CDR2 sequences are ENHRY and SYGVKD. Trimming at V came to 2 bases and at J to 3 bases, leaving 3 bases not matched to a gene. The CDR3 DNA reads TGTGCCATCAGTGAGGGGCGGGGGGACTACGAGCAGTACTTC. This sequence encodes CAISEGRGDYEQYF.

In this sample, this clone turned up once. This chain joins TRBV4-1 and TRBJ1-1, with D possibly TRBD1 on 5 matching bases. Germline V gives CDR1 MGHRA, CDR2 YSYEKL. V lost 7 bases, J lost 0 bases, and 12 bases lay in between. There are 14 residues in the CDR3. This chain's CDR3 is CASNPGLLNTEAFF. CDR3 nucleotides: TGCGCCAGCAATCCGGGACTTCTGAACACTGAAGCTTTCTTT.

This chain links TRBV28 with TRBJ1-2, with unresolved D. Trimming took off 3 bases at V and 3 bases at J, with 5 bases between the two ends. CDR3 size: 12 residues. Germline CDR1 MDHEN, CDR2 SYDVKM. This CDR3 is CASSFSDYGYTF. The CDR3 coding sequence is TGTGCCAGCAGTTTCTCAGACTATGGCTACACCTTC.

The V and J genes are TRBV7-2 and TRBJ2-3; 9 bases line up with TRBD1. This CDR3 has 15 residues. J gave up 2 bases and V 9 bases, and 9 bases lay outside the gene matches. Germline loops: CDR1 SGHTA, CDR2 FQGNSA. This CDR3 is CASRSGQGITDTQYF. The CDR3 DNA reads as TGTGCCAGTAGGTCGGGACAGGGAATCACAGATACGCAGTATTTT.

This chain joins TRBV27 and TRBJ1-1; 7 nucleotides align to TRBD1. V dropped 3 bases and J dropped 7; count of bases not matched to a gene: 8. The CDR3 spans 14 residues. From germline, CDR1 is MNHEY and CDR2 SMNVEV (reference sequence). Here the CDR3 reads CASSFRGTVIEAFF. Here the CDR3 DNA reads TGTGCCAGCAGTTTTCGGGGGACAGTAATTGAAGCTTTCTTT.